This T cell receptor beta chain emerged from a study of blood T cell repertoires in COVID-19. About the research overall: The analysed material was cDNA or gDNA that came from T cells, B-cell-depleted T cells, or PBMCs.

Sequencing was performed with immunoSEQ multiplex PCR; in TCRdb, only in-frame clones are kept and a portion is missing. The sample has around 62,000 clones; approximately 85% are singletons. The V gene's germline CDR1 is LNHDA and CDR2 SQIVND (reference sequence). The CDR3 sequence is 13 residues long. Trimming cost V 5 bases and J 6 bases; bases outside gene matches: 5. The TCR comes from a man between 50 and 59 years old with acute or convalescent COVID-19. The specimen was peripheral blood. The chain couples TRBV19 to TRBJ2-5; 8 nucleotides match TRBD2. CDR3 nucleotide sequence: TGTGCCAGTAGTGGCGGGGGGCGACAGACCCAGTACTTC. Its protein product is CASSGGGRQTQYF.